This TCR beta chain was recovered during a study of blood T cell repertoires in COVID-19. In the study overall: Samples came from the United States, Italy and Spain, spanning acute and convalescent COVID-19. PBMCs, B-cell-depleted T cells, or T cells provided the cDNA or gDNA that made up the material.

Per the germline V gene, CDR1 is MNHEY and CDR2 is SMNVEV (reference sequence). This CDR3 is built from 15 residues. J was trimmed by 7 bases and V by 5 bases; bases with no gene match: 9. Per the study methods: Scientists estimated how many nucleated cells there were by amplifying reference gene primers. Sequencing used immunoSEQ multiplex PCR; TCRdb keeps in-frame clones, though not all of them. V and J calls and clone size are those listed in that table; D and trimming were worked out from the DNA. The sample records 200,000 to 250,000 clones, approximately 81% being singletons. The specimen sequenced was peripheral blood. The receptor was derived from a man aged 45-65 years who had recovered from COVID-19. This chain connects TRBV27 to TRBJ1-4, with 8 bases matching TRBD1. The CDR3 reads CASSNLGQGAEKLFF. CDR3 nucleotides: TGTGCCAGCAGTAACCTAGGACAGGGTGCTGAAAAACTGTTTTTT.